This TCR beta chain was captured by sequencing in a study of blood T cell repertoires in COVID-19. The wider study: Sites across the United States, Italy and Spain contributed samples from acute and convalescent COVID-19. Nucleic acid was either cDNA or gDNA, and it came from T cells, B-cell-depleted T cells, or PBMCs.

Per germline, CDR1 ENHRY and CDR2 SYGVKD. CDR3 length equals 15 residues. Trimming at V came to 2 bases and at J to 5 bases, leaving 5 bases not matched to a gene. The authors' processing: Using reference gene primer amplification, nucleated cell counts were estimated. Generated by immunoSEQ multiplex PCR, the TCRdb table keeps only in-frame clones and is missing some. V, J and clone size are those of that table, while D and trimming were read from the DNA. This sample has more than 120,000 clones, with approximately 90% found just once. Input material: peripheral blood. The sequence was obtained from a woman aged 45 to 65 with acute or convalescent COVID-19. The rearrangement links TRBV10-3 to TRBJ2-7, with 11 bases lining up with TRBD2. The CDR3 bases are TGTGCCATCAGTGAGCTAACTAGCGGGGGACACGAGCAGTACTTC. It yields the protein CAISELTSGGHEQYF.